This entry features one TCR beta chain sequence. What it binds is unknown. MiXCR, applied by TCRdb to the RT-PCR reads, yields one record per CDR3 protein. The sample contains 610,000 or so distinct CDR3 sequences, 11% to 15% of which appear only once. These data are taken from a study of response to subunit inactivated influenza vaccine. Study findings and constraints: It was suggested by the authors that few new T cells are recruited by each seasonal influenza vaccination.

Germline V gene data show CDR1 as PRHDT and CDR2 as FYEKMQ (reference sequence). The V end was cut by 5 bases, the J end by 7 bases, with 11 bases between. This CDR3 contains 13 residues. This TCR derives from a man aged 50 to 60 who received an inactivated influenza vaccine. The starting material was PBMCs from blood, obtained about 13 days after vaccination. The V gene is TRBV13, the J gene TRBJ2-2; TRBD2 might be the D (5 bases). The CDR3 is CASSPGWYGELFF. Here the CDR3 DNA reads TGTGCCAGCAGCCCGGGGTGGTACGGGGAGCTGTTTTTT.